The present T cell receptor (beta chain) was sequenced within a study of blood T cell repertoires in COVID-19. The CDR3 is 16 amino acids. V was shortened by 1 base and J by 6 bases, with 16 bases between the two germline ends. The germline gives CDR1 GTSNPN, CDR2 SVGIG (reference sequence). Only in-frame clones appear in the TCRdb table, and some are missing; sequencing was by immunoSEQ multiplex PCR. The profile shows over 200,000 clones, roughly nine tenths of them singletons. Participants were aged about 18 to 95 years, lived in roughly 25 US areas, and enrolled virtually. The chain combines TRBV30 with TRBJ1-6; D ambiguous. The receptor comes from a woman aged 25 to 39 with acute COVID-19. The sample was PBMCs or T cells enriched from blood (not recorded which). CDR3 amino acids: CAWSGTRLARNSPLHF. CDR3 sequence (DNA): TGTGCCTGGAGTGGAACCCGACTAGCTCGTAATTCACCCCTCCACTTT.